This section outlines one TCR beta chain sequence together with its context. The treatment here: 15 to 20 received Ad26.COV2.S at low or high dose, single or two shots; several received placebo; per-sample allocation not given. Vaccine and placebo recipients were sampled on day 63 after the first injection. Data came from immunoSEQ multiplex PCR; TCRdb stores just in-frame clones and leaves some out. The sample has about 470,000 clones, 90% seen once; the top ten hold about 4.5%. This sample stems from a study of Ad26.COV2.S vaccination and SARS-CoV-2 variants. The CDR3 covers 14 residues. Losses at the gene ends were 4 bases for V and 7 bases for J; bases not matched to a gene: 9. The germline gives CDR1 LGHDT, CDR2 YNNKEL (reference sequence).

V and J are TRBV3-1 (or the pseudogene TRBV3-2) and TRBJ2-7, with 8 bases identical to TRBD2. This specimen was peripheral blood, taken in a trial of Ad26.COV2.S vaccine versus placebo. The TCR comes from a person aged 18 to 65 who received the Ad26.COV2.S COVID-19 vaccine or a placebo. In nucleotides, the CDR3 is TGTGCCAGCAGCCCCAGGGTAGCGGGGCCGGAGCAGTACTTC. As protein: CASSPRVAGPEQYF.